The entry that follows covers one T cell receptor (beta chain) sequence. As yet, its antigen is unknown. This specimen belongs to a study of cytomegalovirus exposure and HLA in healthy donors. Study findings and constraints: Earlier analysis looked at TCR beta V segments, and most were productive about 90% or about 30% of the time.

Primers included in the PCR were 60 Vbeta and 13 Jbeta primers. Only in-frame clones appear in the TCRdb table, and some are missing; sequencing was by immunoSEQ multiplex PCR. The sample contains over 130,000 clones, around 90% of which appear only once. The CDR3 spans 16 residues. Germline loops: CDR1 SGHVS, CDR2 FQNEAQ. The V gene is TRBV7-8, the J gene TRBJ2-5, with TRBD2 matching over 7 bases. The DNA matches TRBJ2-7 better at its end, which makes the J call doubtful. The clonotype originates from a woman aged 35 to 49 in good health and CMV-seronegative. Sequenced input: PBMCs. CDR3 sequence (DNA): TGTGCCAGCAGCCCTTTTGGGGGGGATCGTTCCTACGAGCAGTACTTC. It codes for CASSPFGGDRSYEQYF.